This TCR beta chain comes out of a study of cytomegalovirus exposure and HLA in healthy donors. Overall study findings and caveats: By a later analysis, the bulk of CMV-associated TCR beta chains appeared HLA-restricted. Overall, some 160 TCR beta chains were annotated as cytomegalovirus-associated. TCR sequences were mostly rare, though some public TCRs occurred in many donors.

About this clone itself: The antigen remains unidentified.

Germline V lookup: CDR1 SGHVS, CDR2 FQNEAQ. The CDR3 has 14 amino acids. After removal of 6 bases from V and 2 bases from J, the junction contained 3 bases not matched to a gene. Vbeta (60) and Jbeta (13) primers were used in the PCR. Authors' processing steps: It was a later analysis that counted approximately 81 million unique TCR beta chains, of which approximately 9.9 million were shared. TCRdb's copy holds only in-frame clones and misses some; the assay was immunoSEQ multiplex PCR. The V and J calls and clone size were taken over from that table, and D and trimming were inferred from the DNA. Here the sample spans about 82,000 clones, approximately 80% being singletons.

This TCR was sampled from a human donor in good health. Material: PBMCs. The V and J genes are TRBV7-8 and TRBJ2-7, with 11 bases matching TRBD1. The CDR3 sequence: CASRRGQGAYEQYF. The CDR3 bases are TGTGCCAGCAGGCGGGGACAGGGGGCCTACGAGCAGTACTTC.